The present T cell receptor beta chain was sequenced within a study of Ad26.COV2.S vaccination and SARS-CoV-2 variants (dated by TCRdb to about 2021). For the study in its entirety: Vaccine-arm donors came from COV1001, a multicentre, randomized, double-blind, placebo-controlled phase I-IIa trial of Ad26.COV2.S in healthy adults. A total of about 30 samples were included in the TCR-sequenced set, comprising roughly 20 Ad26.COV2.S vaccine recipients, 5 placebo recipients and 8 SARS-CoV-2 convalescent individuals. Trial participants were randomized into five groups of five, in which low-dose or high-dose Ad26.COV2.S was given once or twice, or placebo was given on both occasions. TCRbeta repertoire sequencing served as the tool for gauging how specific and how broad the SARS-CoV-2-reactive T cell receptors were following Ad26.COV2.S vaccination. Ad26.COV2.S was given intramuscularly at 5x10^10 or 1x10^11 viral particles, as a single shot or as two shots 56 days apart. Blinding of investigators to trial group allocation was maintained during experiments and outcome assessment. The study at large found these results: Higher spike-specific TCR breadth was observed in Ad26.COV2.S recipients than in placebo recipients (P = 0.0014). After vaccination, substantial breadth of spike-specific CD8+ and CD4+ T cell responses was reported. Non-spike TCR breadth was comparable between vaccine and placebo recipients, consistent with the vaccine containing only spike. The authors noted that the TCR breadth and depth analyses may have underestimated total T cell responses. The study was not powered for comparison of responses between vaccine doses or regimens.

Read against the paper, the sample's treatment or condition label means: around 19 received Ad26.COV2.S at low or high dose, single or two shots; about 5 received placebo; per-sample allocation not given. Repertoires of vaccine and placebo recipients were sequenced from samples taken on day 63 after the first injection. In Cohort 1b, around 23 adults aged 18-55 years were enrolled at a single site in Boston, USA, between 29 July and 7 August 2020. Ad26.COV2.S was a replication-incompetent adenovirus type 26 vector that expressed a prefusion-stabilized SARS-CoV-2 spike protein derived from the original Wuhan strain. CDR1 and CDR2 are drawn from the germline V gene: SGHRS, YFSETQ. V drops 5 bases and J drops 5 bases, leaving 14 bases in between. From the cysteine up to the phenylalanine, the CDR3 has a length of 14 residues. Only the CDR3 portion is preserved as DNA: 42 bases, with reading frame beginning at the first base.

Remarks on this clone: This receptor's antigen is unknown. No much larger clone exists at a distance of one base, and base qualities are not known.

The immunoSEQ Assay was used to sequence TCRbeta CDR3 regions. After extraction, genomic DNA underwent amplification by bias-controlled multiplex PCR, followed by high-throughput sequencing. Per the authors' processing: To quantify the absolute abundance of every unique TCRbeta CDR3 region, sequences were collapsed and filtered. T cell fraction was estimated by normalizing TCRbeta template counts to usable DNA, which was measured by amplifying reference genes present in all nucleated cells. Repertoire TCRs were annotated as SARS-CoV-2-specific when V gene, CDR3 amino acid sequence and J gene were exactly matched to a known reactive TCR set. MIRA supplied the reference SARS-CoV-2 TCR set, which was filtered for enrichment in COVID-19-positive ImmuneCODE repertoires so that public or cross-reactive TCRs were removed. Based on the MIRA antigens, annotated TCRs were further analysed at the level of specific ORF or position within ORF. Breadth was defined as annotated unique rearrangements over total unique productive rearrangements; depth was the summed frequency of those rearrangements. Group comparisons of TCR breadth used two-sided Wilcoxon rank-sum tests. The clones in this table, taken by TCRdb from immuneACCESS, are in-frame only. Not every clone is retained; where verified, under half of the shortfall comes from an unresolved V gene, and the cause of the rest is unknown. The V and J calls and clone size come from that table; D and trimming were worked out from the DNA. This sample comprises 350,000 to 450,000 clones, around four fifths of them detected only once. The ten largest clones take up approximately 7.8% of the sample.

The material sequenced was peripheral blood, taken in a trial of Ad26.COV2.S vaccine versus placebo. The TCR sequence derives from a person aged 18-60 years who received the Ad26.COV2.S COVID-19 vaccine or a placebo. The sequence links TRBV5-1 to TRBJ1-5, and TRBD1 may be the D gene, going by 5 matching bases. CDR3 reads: CASRPGTVDQPQHF. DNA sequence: TGCGCCAGCAGACCCGGGACGGTCGATCAGCCCCAGCATTTT. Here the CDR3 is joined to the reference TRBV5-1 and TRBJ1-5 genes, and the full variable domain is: KAGVTQTPRYLIKTRGQQVTLSCSPISGHRSVSWYQQTPGQGLQFLFEYFSETQRNKGNFPGRFSGRQFSNSRSEMNVSTLELGDSALYLCASRPGTVDQPQHFGDGTRLSIL.